Below are 19 T cell receptor beta chains sequenced from a single sample in a study of human T cells and chemical hapten exposure. TCRdb independently ran MiXCR on the RACE reads; one entry per CDR3 protein. The sample shows roughly 64,000 distinct CDR3 sequences, roughly 10% of them seen only once. Noted time point: pre-sensitization, week 0. The sample's treatment: therapeutic diphenylcyclopropenone sensitization with weekly scalp DPC. The material was whole blood, obtained in connection with sensitization to the hapten diphenylcyclopropenone (DPC). The receptors come from a woman aged 35 to 49 with alopecia areata. Some clones in this sample may be carry-over from other donors' samples.

This clonotype was seen only a few times. This chain uses TRBV5-4 with TRBJ1-4, with D unresolved. This CDR3 region has 15 residues. The V and J ends lost 3 bases and 2 bases respectively, with 11 bases between them. Germline values: CDR1 SGHNT, CDR2 YYREEE (reference sequence). DNA of the CDR3: TGTGCCAGCAGCTATCGCGGGAATACTAATGAAAAACTGTTTTTT. It codes for CASSYRGNTNEKLFF.

There are many counts of this clonotype. The chain links TRBV20-1 to TRBJ2-1, with D possibly matching TRBD1 (6 bases). CDR3 length: 14 amino acids. Trimming took off 0 bases at V and 6 bases at J, with 12 bases between the two ends. The germline gives CDR1 DFQATT, CDR2 SNEGSKA (reference sequence). This CDR3 is CSARDYRVPNEQFF. The CDR3 DNA sequence: TGCAGTGCTAGAGACTACAGGGTTCCCAATGAGCAGTTCTTC.

This clonotype was counted at least ten times. The chain is built from TRBV2 and TRBJ2-2; possible D gene TRBD1, 6 bases. V shed 7 bases and J shed 1 base, with 13 bases lying between them. CDR1 and CDR2 from the germline V gene are SNHLY and FYNNEI. The CDR3 is made up of 15 amino acids. In DNA, the CDR3 is TGTGCCAGCAAGAAAGGACAGTTGAACACCGGGGAGCTGTTTTTT. It is translated as CASKKGQLNTGELFF.

There are many counts of this clonotype. The chain couples TRBV28 to TRBJ1-4, with D perhaps matching TRBD1 (6 bases). Germline assignment: CDR1 MDHEN and CDR2 SYDVKM. This CDR3 spans 15 amino acids. Trimming took off 5 bases at V and 8 bases at J, with 18 bases between the two ends. CDR3 sequence: CASSRPGGAEEKLFF. The CDR3 DNA reads TGTGCCAGCAGTCGGCCTGGGGGGGCTGAGGAAAAACTGTTTTTT.

The CDR3 spells CASSDYQSTDTQYF. The CDR3 DNA follows: TGTGCCAGTTCTGACTATCAAAGCACAGATACGCAGTATTTT. J is TRBJ2-3 and V is TRBV27; a weak D match, TRBD2 (5 bases). The CDR3 is 14 amino acids. Germline V gene data show CDR1 as MNHEY and CDR2 as SMNVEV (reference sequence). Trimming stripped 9 bases from V and 0 bases from J, with 13 bases between.

This clonotype appeared a few times. The V call is TRBV9, the J call TRBJ2-5; D is possibly TRBD1 (5 bases). Germline V CDR1 and CDR2: SGDLS, YYNGEE. CDR3 length: 14 amino acids. Trimming took off 0 bases at V and 5 bases at J, with 11 bases between the two ends. CDR3 bases: TGTGCCAGCAGCGTAGATGGCAGGGTGGAGACCCAGTACTTC. This gives the protein CASSVDGRVETQYF.

This clonotype was counted only a few times. The chain combines TRBV20-1 with TRBJ2-1, with D perhaps assigned TRBD1 or TRBD2 (5 bases each). In germline, CDR1 is DFQATT, CDR2 SNEGSKA (reference sequence). The CDR3 is 14 residues long. Trimming took off 3 bases at V and 4 bases at J, with 13 bases between the two ends. This chain's CDR3 is CSARAGTIYNEQFF. CDR3 nucleotide sequence: TGCAGTGCTAGGGCCGGGACCATTTACAATGAGCAGTTCTTC.

The CDR3 region is CSAFDTFTQYF. DNA for the CDR3: TGCAGTGCTTTCGACACCTTTACGCAGTATTTT. The chain carries TRBV20-1 and TRBJ2-3; no reliable D call. CDR1 and CDR2 from the germline V gene are DFQATT and SNEGSKA (reference sequence). The CDR3 length is 11 residues. The germline V and J ends were trimmed by 5 bases and 8 bases, with 11 bases remaining between them.

The chain is built from TRBV27 and TRBJ1-6; D call uncertain. Germline V gives CDR1 MNHEY, CDR2 SMNVEV (reference sequence). The CDR3 totals 14 residues. V shed 3 bases and J shed 8 bases, with 11 bases lying between them. For the CDR3, the DNA is TGTGCCAGCAGTTTGATGTTTAGGGATTCACCCCTCCACTTT. Translation: CASSLMFRDSPLHF.

This clonotype was recorded at least ten times. The V call is TRBV6-2 or TRBV6-3, the J call TRBJ2-1; 10 nucleotides agree with TRBD2. The V and J ends lost 2 bases and 7 bases, in that order; junction bases with no gene match: 8. Germline V gives CDR1 MNHEY, CDR2 SVGEGT. This CDR3 has 16 amino acids. CDR3 nucleotides: TGTGCCAGCAGTTACCCCGCTAGCGGGAGACAGAATGAGCAGTTCTTC. Translating it yields CASSYPASGRQNEQFF.

A few counts support this clonotype. The chain employs TRBV11-2 and TRBJ2-7; no clear D. This CDR3 is built from 15 residues. CDR1 and CDR2 from the germline V gene are SGHAT and FQNNGV. Trimming left V 3 bases short and J 2 bases short, with 14 bases between. The CDR3 sequence is CASSFQSSKTYEQYF. CDR3 DNA: TGTGCCAGCAGCTTCCAGTCCTCGAAGACCTACGAGCAGTACTTC.

The CDR3: CASSPTWGLAGNTGELFF. Written as DNA, the CDR3 is TGTGCCAGCAGCCCTACATGGGGACTAGCGGGCAACACCGGGGAGCTGTTTTTT. The chain carries TRBV7-9 and TRBJ2-2; TRBD2 agrees at 12 bases. J lost 2 bases, V lost 5 bases, and 9 bases had no gene match. Germline loops: CDR1 SEHNR, CDR2 FQNEAQ (reference sequence). CDR3 length equals 18 residues.

V usage is TRBV7-2 and J usage is TRBJ1-4; D might be TRBD1 (5 bases). This CDR3 has 14 amino acids. Looked up from germline, CDR1 is SGHTA and CDR2 is FQGNSA. V was cut by 1 base and J by 6 bases, with 9 bases left in between. CDR3 coding DNA: TGTGCCAGCAGCTTAGGGGGACGTGATGAAAAACTGTTTTTT. Its translation is CASSLGGRDEKLFF.

This clonotype was observed a single time. V usage is TRBV4-3 and J usage is TRBJ1-1; a weak D match, TRBD1 (6 bases). With 1 base removed from V and 11 bases from J, the gap between germline ends came to 17 bases. CDR3 size: 14 residues. Per the germline V gene, CDR1 is LGHNA and CDR2 is YSLEER. The CDR3 reads CASSQARRSQGAFF. The CDR3 DNA sequence: TGCGCCAGCAGCCAAGCCCGCCGGTCCCAGGGGGCTTTCTTT.

The chain is built from TRBV4-2 and TRBJ2-1, with 7 nucleotides matching TRBD2. The V gene's germline CDR1 is LGHNA and CDR2 YNFKEQ. CDR3 length: 16 amino acids. V trimming: 0 bases; J trimming: 2 bases; junction bases outside the gene matches: 4. As DNA, the CDR3 is TGTGCCAGCAGCCAAGATTGGGCGGGGGCCTACAATGAGCAGTTCTTC. Translated: CASSQDWAGAYNEQFF.

This clonotype has a count of ten or more. As DNA, the CDR3 is TGTGCCAGTAGTGACCCGGGACAGGGGCTCTATGGCTACACCTTC. Translating gives CASSDPGQGLYGYTF. This chain uses TRBV19 with TRBJ1-2; 10 nucleotides agree with TRBD1. The CDR3 sequence is 15 residues long. V shed 5 bases, J shed 4 bases, and the junction held 7 bases outside the gene matches. Germline CDR1 reads LNHDA; CDR2 reads SQIVND (reference sequence).

The table lists this clonotype with a few counts. V usage is TRBV7-2 and J usage is TRBJ2-2; 9 bases fit TRBD2. The V gene's germline CDR1 is SGHTA and CDR2 FQGNSA. J gave up 9 bases and V 1 base, and 6 bases lay outside the gene matches. This CDR3 spans 15 amino acids. CDR3 sequence (DNA): TGTGCCAGCAGCTTAGGCGGGAGGGACCACCGGGAGCTGTTTTTT. Translating it yields CASSLGGRDHRELFF.

The rearrangement uses TRBV21-1 and TRBJ2-7; the D call of TRBD1 is as the table states it, not checked on the DNA. TRBV21-1 is a pseudogene locus. There are 14 residues in the CDR3. The CDR3 nucleotides are TGTGCCAGCAGCAAAAGGGACAGGGTATGCGAGCAGTACTTC. Translated: CASSKRDRVCEQYF.

This clonotype was counted at least ten times. J is TRBJ1-1 and V is TRBV6-2 or TRBV6-3; D unresolved. The germline V and J ends were trimmed by 0 bases and 3 bases, with 5 bases remaining between them. Germline lookup yields CDR1 MNHEY and CDR2 SVGEGT. CDR3 size: 13 residues. For the CDR3, the DNA is TGTGCCAGCAGTTACTCCTGGGACACTGAAGCTTTCTTT. Amino acid sequence: CASSYSWDTEAFF.